This T cell receptor beta chain derives from a study of blood T cells in healthy people across ages. A second PCR, run for roughly 7 to 11 cycles, used a sample-barcoded 5' primer plus a J-beta primer mix. TCRdb redid the calling of the 5' RACE reads with MiXCR, one entry per CDR3 protein. The data hold 700,000 to 950,000 distinct CDR3 sequences, with more than 40% observed a single time. The CDR3 loop spans 12 amino acids. Germline lookup yields CDR1 SQVTM and CDR2 ANQGSEA. Trimming removed 4 bases from V and 6 bases from J; junction bases left unmatched: 2. This chain uses TRBV29-1 with TRBJ2-3; 9 nucleotides agree with TRBD1. The clonotype comes from a woman in her sixties or seventies in good health. The source material was blood. In DNA form, the CDR3 reads TGCAGCGTTGGGACAGGGGAGGATACGCAGTATTTT. This encodes CSVGTGEDTQYF.